The 14 T cell receptor beta chains given below trace back to one sample, sequenced in a study of human T cells and chemical hapten exposure. In TCRdb, the RACE reads were re-called with MiXCR into one record per CDR3 protein. The profile shows nearly 350,000 distinct CDR3 sequences, around 7% of them singletons. Time point indicated: patch test 1, 2 weeks after DPC sensitization. The treatment was: therapeutic diphenylcyclopropenone sensitization with weekly scalp DPC. This specimen consisted of whole blood, obtained in connection with sensitization to the hapten diphenylcyclopropenone (DPC). These receptors all come from a woman under 30 with alopecia areata. Some clones in this sample may be carry-over from other donors' samples.

This clonotype was recorded at least ten times. The chain employs TRBV6-2 or TRBV6-3 and TRBJ1-2; tentatively, D is TRBD1 (6 bases). This CDR3 is 12 amino acids long. The ends were cut back, 5 bases at V and 4 bases at J, with 8 bases in the middle. Germline-derived CDR1 and CDR2 are MNHEY and SVGEGT. The CDR3 loop reads CASSQTGYGYTF. CDR3 DNA: TGTGCCAGCAGTCAGACAGGCTATGGCTACACCTTC.

The sample holds a few counts of this clonotype. J is TRBJ2-7 and V is TRBV7-2; 9 bases are shared with TRBD1. The J segment lost 3 bases and the V segment lost 5 bases, leaving 20 bases of the junction unmatched. The CDR3 is 19 residues long. The germline CDR1 and CDR2 sequences are SGHTA and FQGNSA. The CDR3 is CASSLVPGQGRLLVYEQYF. The CDR3 DNA reads TGTGCCAGCAGCCTTGTTCCGGGACAGGGTCGTCTCTTGGTCTACGAGCAGTACTTC. The entire variable domain, with the rest obtained from reference TRBV7-2 and TRBJ2-7, is as follows: GAGVSQSPSNKVTEKGKDVELRCDPISGHTALYWYRQSLGQGLEFLIYFQGNSAPDKSGLPSDRFSAERTGGSVSTLTIQRTQQEDSAVYLCASSLVPGQGRLLVYEQYFGPGTRLTVT.

Many counts were recorded for this clonotype. V is TRBV6-1 and J is TRBJ1-2, with 10 nucleotides matching TRBD1. The germline gives CDR1 MNHNS, CDR2 SASEGT. This CDR3 has 14 amino acids. V shed 6 bases, J shed 8 bases, and the junction held 9 bases outside the gene matches. This CDR3 reads CASRLDRGTGGYTF. CDR3 nucleotide sequence: TGTGCCAGCAGGTTGGACAGGGGGACTGGAGGCTACACCTTC.

The rearrangement links TRBV12-3 or TRBV12-4 to TRBJ1-2; TRBD1 matches at 7 bases. The CDR3 has 14 residues. V was pared by 4 bases and J by 7 bases, with 9 bases of the junction left unmatched. CDR3: CASSSWEGAVGYTF. The CDR3 DNA reads as TGTGCCAGCAGTTCTTGGGAGGGGGCCGTTGGCTACACCTTC.

This clonotype was detected many times. The gene calls are TRBV12-3 or TRBV12-4 and TRBJ2-2; D unclear. The V end was cut by 1 base, the J end by 0 bases, with 6 bases between. This CDR3 spans 15 amino acids. CDR3 in amino acids: CASSLGLANTGELFF. The CDR3 DNA sequence: TGTGCCAGCAGTTTAGGTCTAGCGAACACCGGGGAGCTGTTTTTT.

This clonotype was found a few times. The chain recombines TRBV20-1 with TRBJ2-7; TRBD2 might be the D (5 bases). Germline loops: CDR1 DFQATT, CDR2 SNEGSKA (reference sequence). V gave up 0 bases and J gave up 3 bases, with 12 bases separating them. The CDR3 sequence is 14 residues long. This chain's CDR3 is CSAREPGIDYEQYF. For the CDR3, the DNA is TGCAGTGCTAGAGAGCCGGGGATAGACTACGAGCAGTACTTC.

The V gene is TRBV6-9, the J gene TRBJ2-6; unclear D gene. Trimming shortened V by 9 bases and J by 4 bases, and 7 bases separated the two germline ends. This CDR3 spans 12 amino acids. Germline-derived CDR1 and CDR2 are MNHGY and SVAAGI. In DNA form, the CDR3 reads TGTGCCAGTGATCGGGGGGCCAACGTCCTGACTTTC. Translating gives CASDRGANVLTF.

J is TRBJ1-3 and V is TRBV14, with 7 bases that match TRBD1. The germline CDR1 and CDR2 sequences are SGHDN and FVKESK. The CDR3 extends over 15 amino acids. V was clipped by 4 bases and J by 2 bases; unmatched bases: 5. The CDR3 reads CASSPIDRAGNTIYF. The CDR3 DNA follows: TGTGCCAGCAGCCCGATAGACAGGGCTGGAAACACCATATATTTT.

The gene calls are TRBV7-2 and TRBJ2-7; perhaps TRBD2 as D (6 bases). This CDR3 is 14 amino acids long. Per the germline V gene, CDR1 is SGHTA and CDR2 is FQGNSA. V was shortened by 2 bases and J by 4 bases, with 12 bases between the two germline ends. The CDR3 nucleotides read TGTGCCAGCAGCTTAAACGCTGGGAGGTACGAGCAGTACTTC. This codes for CASSLNAGRYEQYF.

This chain uses TRBV28 with TRBJ1-5; no definite D call. CDR3 length equals 13 residues. Germline values: CDR1 MDHEN, CDR2 SYDVKM. Trimming removed 6 bases at V and 4 bases at J, with 10 bases between. As DNA, the CDR3 is TGTGCCAGCAGCGTGGCCCTAAATCAGCCCCAGCATTTT. Encoded protein: CASSVALNQPQHF.

This chain connects TRBV6-4 to TRBJ1-1, with D unresolved. Germline loops: CDR1 MRHNA, CDR2 SNTAGT. The germline V and J ends were trimmed by 0 bases and 10 bases, with 12 bases remaining between them. The CDR3 totals 13 residues. The CDR3 reads CASSDSKGFAAFF. In DNA form, the CDR3 reads TGTGCCAGCAGTGACTCGAAGGGATTCGCAGCTTTCTTT.

The table lists this clonotype with many counts. This chain uses TRBV4-3 with TRBJ2-6, with D hard to call. Trimming took off 0 bases at V and 1 base at J, with 7 bases between the two ends. Germline V gene data show CDR1 as LGHNA and CDR2 as YSLEER. This CDR3 has 16 amino acids. CDR3 nucleotides: TGCGCCAGCAGCCAAGATCTAAGTTCTGGGGCCAACGTCCTGACTTTC. Residues: CASSQDLSSGANVLTF.

V gene TRBV4-2 combines with J gene TRBJ1-1, with a tentative D call TRBD1 (5 bases). Germline loops: CDR1 LGHNA, CDR2 YNFKEQ. Deletions cut 0 bases from V and 7 bases from J, with 12 bases between. This CDR3 spans 14 amino acids. In DNA form, the CDR3 reads TGTGCCAGCAGCCAAGATCGGCAGGGTGATGAAGCTTTCTTT. Translated: CASSQDRQGDEAFF.

The table lists this clonotype with a few counts. V and J are TRBV2 and TRBJ1-6, with D unresolved. Per germline, CDR1 SNHLY and CDR2 FYNNEI. Trimming left V 8 bases short and J 8 bases short, with 13 bases between. CDR3 length: 13 residues. The CDR3 nucleotides are TGTGCCAGCGGTTTCGAGGGCGATTCACCCCTCCACTTT. It yields the protein CASGFEGDSPLHF.